This entry describes one T cell receptor beta chain. The antigen remains unidentified. The CDR3 has 12 residues. Trimming stripped 3 bases from V and 6 bases from J, with 7 bases between. Looked up from germline, CDR1 is SGHTA and CDR2 is FQGTGA. Samples were assayed with immunoSEQ v3.0 at survey level. The protocol was immunoSEQ multiplex PCR, while the TCRdb copy is restricted to in-frame clones and leaves out a portion. The sample holds about 22,000 clones; approximately 84% are singletons and the top ten take almost 7.5%. These data originate in a study of long-term antiretroviral therapy in people with HIV. General observations from the study: Once patients were on ART, diversity went higher but still fell short of transplant donor controls.

This clonotype was obtained from a woman younger than 45 with HIV. The input for sequencing was unsorted PBMCs, taken 1.8 years before starting antiretroviral therapy. The chain recombines TRBV7-3 with TRBJ2-3, with D tentatively TRBD2 (5 bases). The CDR3 DNA reads TGTGCCAGCAGCTTCTCGGGGGATACGCAGTATTTT. Its protein is CASSFSGDTQYF.